This T cell receptor beta chain was captured in a study of T cell responses to AZD1222 COVID-19 vaccine (dated by TCRdb to 2020 to 2023). With regard to the full study: Because spike-specific TCR depth and breadth did not differ between the two schedules, AZD1222 recipients who got a second dose at roughly 4 weeks were pooled with those who got a second dose at roughly 12 weeks. A total of approximately 240 trial participants underwent TCR sequencing, of whom nearly 210 had received two doses of AZD1222 and around 25 had received two doses of the MenACWY control vaccine. Trial participants were enrolled into age subgroups of 18-55, 56-69 and 70-plus years, which contained 148, 28 and 57 TCR-sequenced participants, respectively.

Concerning this clone itself: The target of this receptor is not known. Nothing much larger sits one base from this clone, and base qualities are not available.

CDR1 is given as SGHTA and CDR2 as FQGNSA, both from the germline V gene. From the cysteine through the phenylalanine, the CDR3 covers 14 amino acids. Only the CDR3 portion is preserved as DNA: 42 bases, with reading frame beginning at the first base. V is clipped by 3 bases and J by 4 bases, and the sequence between their germline boundaries is 10 bases long. Findings and caveats that apply to the study as a whole: Most participants were white British and females outnumbered males, and the authors suggested that clonal diversity may have been underestimated. A significant rise in spike-specific TCR breadth and depth was observed after two AZD1222 doses relative to day 0 and relative to MenACWY recipients. The vaccine-associated CD4 TCRs covered the entire spike protein, and the dominant responses fell in regions 160-218 and 743-854. No day 14 peak-response samples were available, so repertoires were characterized only after the peak T cell response. The 56-69-year group was small, and its depth increase did not reach significance, likely because of low power. Epitopes outside the regions mutated in the B.1.351 and B.1.1.7 variants were reportedly recognized by nearly half of the unique spike-specific TCRs. Only six AZD1222 recipients were SARS-CoV-2 seropositive at baseline, limiting conclusions about previously exposed vaccinees.

The time point label corresponds to: baseline before first vaccination. Samples from vaccinated people were obtained from the UK trials COV001 and COV002, which included a single-blind randomized controlled phase 2/3 trial of AZD1222 (ChAdOx1 nCoV-19) in healthy adults. For TCRbeta chain sequencing, PBMC samples were collected from trial participants at day 0 and at day 28 after the second dose. The CDR3 regions of human TCRbeta chains were analyzed by immunosequencing. Regarding the original processing steps: Repertoire TCRs were checked for matches against a reference library of SARS-CoV-2-specific TCRs that had been generated using the MIRA antigen-specificity platform. Breadth was defined as the fraction of unique TCRs that were SARS-CoV-2-associated. Depth was defined as the fraction of total T cells that were SARS-CoV-2-associated. Using the MIRA data, every spike-specific TCR was mapped to the spike region that the TCR reacted to and assigned to either a CD4 or a CD8 class. Log10-transformed breadth and depth values were compared by one-way ANOVA with Sidak's multiple comparisons tests. In TCRdb, the immuneACCESS table is reduced to in-frame sequences with V and J assigned. These tables do not hold every clone; where another copy was compared, an unresolved V gene accounts for under half, and the others remain unexplained. D and trimming were read from the DNA, whereas the V and J calls and clone size are those reported in that table. Within this sample are around 100,000 clones, with around 95% of them counted one time only. The ten largest clones capture 2.2% of the sample.

The sequencing here drew on peripheral blood, taken on day 0 of AZD1222 vaccination. The source of this sequence is an adult in good health. The chain is assembled from TRBV7-2 and TRBJ1-5; the D gene cannot be resolved reliably. The DNA sequence is TGTGCCAGCAGCTTCTCTCAGGCAAATCAGCCCCAGCATTTT. Translation gives CASSFSQANQPQHF.